The 4 T cell receptor beta chains in this list originate from one sample, sequenced in a study of CD8 T cells in ankylosing spondylitis. TCRdb independently ran MiXCR on the 5' RACE reads; one entry per CDR3 protein. The table includes under 150,000 distinct CDR3 sequences, 11% detected once. Sequencing input: blood, either unsorted or a sorted T cell fraction (not recorded which). All receptors come from a female donor with ankylosing spondylitis or in good health (not recorded which).

Many counts were recorded for this clonotype. The CDR3: CASSLDPRGEQYF. The DNA of the CDR3 is TGTGCCAGCAGCTTAGATCCGAGGGGTGAGCAGTACTTC. The rearrangement joins TRBV7-9 to TRBJ2-7; D tentatively fits TRBD1 or TRBD2 (5 bases each). This CDR3 has 13 residues. The germline V and J ends were trimmed by 1 base and 7 bases, with 11 bases remaining between them. Germline V gene data show CDR1 as SEHNR and CDR2 as FQNEAQ (reference sequence).

This clonotype was seen ten or more times. The chain combines TRBV7-9 with TRBJ2-1, with TRBD2 matching 7 bases. The CDR3 spans 14 residues. Germline trimming cut 3 bases from V and 2 bases from J; bases unmatched to any gene: 1. Per the germline V gene, CDR1 is SEHNR and CDR2 is FQNEAQ (reference sequence). The CDR3 DNA sequence: TGTGCCAGCAGCTTGGCGGGAGCCTACAATGAGCAGTTCTTC. Its protein product is CASSLAGAYNEQFF.

This clonotype was detected only a few times. The CDR3 loop reads CASSRGQENSPLHF. Written as DNA, the CDR3 is TGCGCCAGCAGCCGGGGACAGGAGAATTCACCCCTCCACTTT. The chain combines TRBV5-1 with TRBJ1-6; TRBD1 matches at 8 bases. This CDR3 has 14 residues. Germline values: CDR1 SGHRS, CDR2 YFSETQ. With 4 bases clipped from V and 7 bases from J, the junction kept 4 bases outside the gene matches.

This clonotype was observed many times. The J gene is TRBJ2-1, the V gene TRBV9, with a weak D call TRBD1 (6 bases). V lost 1 base and J 2 bases, leaving 10 bases between the germline ends. CDR1 and CDR2 (germline): SGDLS, YYNGEE. The CDR3 spans 15 residues. CDR3 sequence: CASSVRQAAYNEQFF. DNA of the CDR3: TGTGCCAGCAGCGTAAGACAGGCAGCCTACAATGAGCAGTTCTTC.